This T cell receptor (beta chain) was profiled in a study of blood T cell repertoires in COVID-19. Study summary: Material from acute and convalescent COVID-19 was sourced from the United States, Italy and Spain.

Clones were sequenced by immunoSEQ multiplex PCR, and TCRdb holds only the in-frame ones, with some missing. The sample records about 62,000 clones, roughly 90% being singletons. Trimming removed 1 base at V and 5 bases at J, with 10 bases between. Germline V gene lookup returns CDR1 SGHTA and CDR2 FQGTGA. CDR3 length: 14 amino acids. The chain joins TRBV7-3 to TRBJ2-3; D may be TRBD2 (5 bases). The sequenced sample was peripheral blood. This receptor was identified in a human donor in a cohort sampled during active COVID-19. DNA of the CDR3: TGTGCCAGCAGCTTAAGCGGGCTCGTAGATACGCAGTATTTT. Protein sequence: CASSLSGLVDTQYF.